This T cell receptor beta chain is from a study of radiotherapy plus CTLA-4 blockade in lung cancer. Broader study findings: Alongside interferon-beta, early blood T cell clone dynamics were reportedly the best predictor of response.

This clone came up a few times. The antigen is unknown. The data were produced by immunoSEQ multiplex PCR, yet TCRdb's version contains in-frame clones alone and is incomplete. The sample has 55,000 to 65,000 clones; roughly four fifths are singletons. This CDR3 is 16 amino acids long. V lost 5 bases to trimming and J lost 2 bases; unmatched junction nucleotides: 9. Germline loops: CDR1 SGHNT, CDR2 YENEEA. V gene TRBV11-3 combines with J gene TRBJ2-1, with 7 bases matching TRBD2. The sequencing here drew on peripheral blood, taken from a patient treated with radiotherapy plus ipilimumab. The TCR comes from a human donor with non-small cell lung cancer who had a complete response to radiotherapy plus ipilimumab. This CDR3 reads CASSPSRTRAYNEQFF. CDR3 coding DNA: TGTGCCAGCAGCCCGTCCCGGACTAGGGCCTACAATGAGCAGTTCTTC.